This T cell receptor beta chain was retrieved from a study of shared clonotypes between healthy human individuals. Study-level information: Plates per donor: three CD4 naive, three CD4 memory, two CD8 naive, one CD8 memory.

Participating donors were healthy, HIV-negative adults free of recent acute infections or vaccinations. Nashville, Tennessee was home to all donors, each a Caucasian adult. Each PCR replicate from the sorted subsets contained about 200 ng DNA, which is about 31,000 T cell genomes. Repertoires were generated with immunoSEQ multiplex PCR, while TCRdb's copy carries only in-frame clones and drops some. The table includes some 1,600,000 clones, approximately 98% detected once. Trimming cost V 6 bases and J 7 bases, with 13 bases left between them. There are 13 residues in the CDR3. Per the germline V gene, CDR1 is LNHDA and CDR2 is SQIVND (reference sequence).

The chain carries TRBV19 and TRBJ2-1, with D perhaps matching TRBD2 (5 bases). The sample was naive CD4+ T cells sorted from blood. The subset: CD45RA+ positively selected. This clonotype was obtained from a man aged 25 to 40 in good health. The CDR3 region is CASSVGWENEQFF. The CDR3 nucleotides are TGTGCCAGTAGCGTCGGCTGGGAGAATGAGCAGTTCTTC.